The rows below give T cell receptor beta chains drawn from one sample of a study of T-cell reconstitution after alpha-beta-depleted transplantation in children. TCRdb reprocessed the PCR reads with MiXCR, giving one entry per CDR3 protein. Among about 490,000 distinct CDR3 sequences, under 12% were seen once, and the ten largest hold around 2%. Sequencing was performed on PBMCs, taken before TCRalphabeta/CD19-depleted stem cell transplant. These receptors originate from a child aged 2-15 years with inherited bone marrow failure, due to receive a stem cell transplant. Both conserved end residues are part of each CDR3. D genes are given only for firm matches. Size values are once, few and many counts, or a class for expanded clones, and some rows have none.

TRBV9	.	TRBJ2-5	many	CASSPLGGLETQYF	TGTGCCAGCAGCCCACTAGGAGGGTTGGAGACCCAGTACTTC
TRBV4-3	.	TRBJ2-5	few	CASSQETGVETQYF	TGCGCCAGCAGCCAAGAGACGGGAGTTGAGACCCAGTACTTC
TRBV20-1	TRBD2	TRBJ2-1	many	CSARPISGSAYNEQFF	TGCAGTGCTAGACCGATTAGCGGGAGCGCCTACAATGAGCAGTTCTTC
TRBV7-9	TRBD2	TRBJ2-7	many	CASSLAGGGLYEQYF	TGTGCCAGCAGCTTAGCGGGGGGAGGGCTCTACGAGCAGTACTTC
TRBV12-3/TRBV12-4	.	TRBJ1-3	.	CASIPGGGNGNTIYF	TGTGCCAGCATCCCTGGTGGGGGGAATGGAAACACCATATATTTT
TRBV20-1	TRBD1	TRBJ1-5	many	CSARGQWMNQPQHF	TGCAGTGCTAGGGGACAGTGGATGAATCAGCCCCAGCATTTT
TRBV25-1	TRBD2	TRBJ2-1	many	CAATSGFYNEQFF	TGTGCCGCGACTAGCGGGTTCTACAATGAGCAGTTCTTC
TRBV20-1	.	TRBJ2-7	.	CSAREGHNYEQYF	TGCAGTGCTAGAGAAGGGCACAATTACGAGCAGTACTTC
TRBV12-3/TRBV12-4	.	TRBJ1-4	many	CASSQRVPEGEKLFF	TGTGCCAGCAGCCAGCGGGTCCCTGAAGGGGAAAAACTGTTTTTT
TRBV5-1	TRBD1	TRBJ2-6	many	CASSFTGQGFSGANVLTF	TGCGCCAGCAGCTTCACGGGACAGGGTTTCTCTGGGGCCAACGTCCTGACTTTC